This TCR beta chain was recovered during a study of T cell responses to AZD1222 COVID-19 vaccine. The CDR3 runs 14 residues. Germline V gene data show CDR1 as MNHEY and CDR2 as SVGAGI. V lost 0 bases and J 4 bases, leaving 9 bases between the germline ends. Some clones are missing from TCRdb's copy, which holds only in-frame ones; the method was immunoSEQ multiplex PCR. The table has around 110,000 clones, almost 95% seen once. This receptor was obtained from an adult who received the AZD1222 COVID-19 vaccine. This chain uses TRBV6-5 with TRBJ1-2; no clear D. The sample here was peripheral blood, taken 28 days after the second AZD1222 dose. CDR3 sequence: CASSYSRSFYGYTF. In DNA, the CDR3 is TGTGCCAGCAGTTACTCGAGGTCTTTCTATGGCTACACCTTC.